These T cell receptor beta chains were read from a single sample in a study of T cells in Graves' hyperthyroidism and ophthalmopathy. TCRdb itself ran the multiplex PCR reads through MiXCR, one entry per CDR3 protein. The sample holds 300,000 to 400,000 distinct CDR3 sequences, 15% to 20% seen once. The sample comprised blood. The receptors here all came from a woman in her forties or fifties with Graves' hyperthyroidism. Each CDR3 is given with its conserved first and last residue. The order of the fields is J gene, D gene, V gene, clone size, CDR3 length, CDR3 DNA, CDR3 protein. The D gene is left open where the match is weak. Not all rows give a size; the values are once, few, many and, for expanded clones, a class.

J gene: TRBJ2-1; D gene: NA; V gene: TRBV7-9; clone size: NA; CDR3 length: 13; CDR3 DNA: TGTGCCAGCAGCTTAGTAGGGGACAATGAGCAGTTCTTC; CDR3 protein: CASSLVGDNEQFF
J gene: TRBJ2-1; D gene: NA; V gene: TRBV20-1; clone size: many; CDR3 length: 17; CDR3 DNA: TGCAGTGCCCAGAGATGGTCACCTAAGGAGGGGAGGTATGAGCAGTTCTTC; CDR3 protein: CSAQRWSPKEGRYEQFF
J gene: TRBJ1-4; D gene: NA; V gene: TRBV5-1; clone size: NA; CDR3 length: 13; CDR3 DNA: TGCGCCAGCAATTCGGACGGGAATGAAAAACTGTTTTTT; CDR3 protein: CASNSDGNEKLFF
J gene: TRBJ2-7; D gene: NA; V gene: TRBV18; clone size: many; CDR3 length: 14; CDR3 DNA: TGTGCCAGCTCAGAAAGTGGGTTCACCTACGAGCAGTACTTC; CDR3 protein: CASSESGFTYEQYF
J gene: TRBJ2-2; D gene: NA; V gene: TRBV15; clone size: NA; CDR3 length: 15; CDR3 DNA: TGTGCCACCAGCAGAGTAGACAGGAACACCGGGGAGCTGTTTTTT; CDR3 protein: CATSRVDRNTGELFF
J gene: TRBJ1-6; D gene: TRBD1; V gene: TRBV10-3; clone size: NA; CDR3 length: 15; CDR3 DNA: TGTGCCGCTCAGGGGGGACACTCCTATAATTCACCCCTCCACTTT; CDR3 protein: CAAQGGHSYNSPLHF
J gene: TRBJ1-5; D gene: NA; V gene: TRBV12-3/TRBV12-4; clone size: few; CDR3 length: 14; CDR3 DNA: TGTGCCAGCGGGAGGGGTTATAGCAATCAGCCCCAGCATTTT; CDR3 protein: CASGRGYSNQPQHF
J gene: TRBJ2-5; D gene: TRBD2; V gene: TRBV7-3; clone size: many; CDR3 length: 15; CDR3 DNA: TGTGCCAGCAGCTTACAAGCGGGGGCTCAAGAGACCCAGTACTTC; CDR3 protein: CASSLQAGAQETQYF
J gene: TRBJ2-1; D gene: TRBD2; V gene: TRBV15; clone size: few; CDR3 length: 14; CDR3 DNA: TGTGCCACCAGCAGATCGAGACTAGCCGGTGAGCAGTTCTTC; CDR3 protein: CATSRSRLAGEQFF
J gene: TRBJ2-5; D gene: NA; V gene: TRBV3-1; clone size: many; CDR3 length: 15; CDR3 DNA: TGTGCCAGCAGTAACCGTGAGCCGGGAGAAGAGACCCAGTACTTC; CDR3 protein: CASSNREPGEETQYF
J gene: TRBJ2-7; D gene: TRBD2; V gene: TRBV7-8; clone size: NA; CDR3 length: 17; CDR3 DNA: TGTGCCAGCAGCCTCATCCCTAGCGGGAGCACCCCCTACGAGCAGTACTTC; CDR3 protein: CASSLIPSGSTPYEQYF
J gene: TRBJ1-4; D gene: NA; V gene: TRBV5-4; clone size: NA; CDR3 length: 14; CDR3 DNA: TGTGCCAGCAGACCGCACAAGGGGGATGAAAAACTGTTTTTT; CDR3 protein: CASRPHKGDEKLFF
J gene: TRBJ1-2; D gene: NA; V gene: TRBV3-1; clone size: few; CDR3 length: 14; CDR3 DNA: TGTGCCAGCAGCGCTAGGGGGGCGCAGGGTGGCTACACCTTC; CDR3 protein: CASSARGAQGGYTF
J gene: TRBJ2-5; D gene: NA; V gene: TRBV5-6; clone size: many; CDR3 length: 13; CDR3 DNA: TGTGCCAGCAGCTTAGGGGTACAAGAGACCCAGTACTTC; CDR3 protein: CASSLGVQETQYF
J gene: TRBJ1-6; D gene: NA; V gene: TRBV3-1; clone size: many; CDR3 length: 14; CDR3 DNA: TGTGCCAGCAGCCAACTGGACAGTAATTCACCCCTCCACTTT; CDR3 protein: CASSQLDSNSPLHF
J gene: TRBJ1-1; D gene: NA; V gene: TRBV6-1; clone size: many; CDR3 length: 14; CDR3 DNA: TGTGCCAGCAGTGAATTGACGGGGAACACTGAAGCTTTCTTT; CDR3 protein: CASSELTGNTEAFF
J gene: TRBJ2-1; D gene: NA; V gene: TRBV27; clone size: few; CDR3 length: 16; CDR3 DNA: TGTGCCAGCAGTTTATCGGTACAGAGACCATACAATGAGCAGTTCTTC; CDR3 protein: CASSLSVQRPYNEQFF
J gene: TRBJ2-2; D gene: TRBD2; V gene: TRBV4-1; clone size: NA; CDR3 length: 16; CDR3 DNA: TGCGCCAGCAGCCTGTCGGCGGGGGGAGGAGCCGGGGAGCTGTTTTTT; CDR3 protein: CASSLSAGGGAGELFF
J gene: TRBJ2-5; D gene: NA; V gene: TRBV14; clone size: many; CDR3 length: 16; CDR3 DNA: TGTGCCAGCAGCCCTGGCTTGGACGGAAGCCGGGAGACCCAGTACTTC; CDR3 protein: CASSPGLDGSRETQYF
J gene: TRBJ2-1; D gene: NA; V gene: TRBV11-2; clone size: NA; CDR3 length: 12; CDR3 DNA: TGTGCCAGCAGCCGGGTGGTATCTGAACAGTTCTTC; CDR3 protein: CASSRVVSEQFF
J gene: TRBJ2-1; D gene: NA; V gene: TRBV7-9; clone size: NA; CDR3 length: 14; CDR3 DNA: TGTGCCAGCAGACAGGGTGGGGACTACAATGAGCAGTTCTTC; CDR3 protein: CASRQGGDYNEQFF
J gene: TRBJ1-6; D gene: NA; V gene: TRBV27; clone size: NA; CDR3 length: 13; CDR3 DNA: TGTGCCAGCAGACCCCCGGGGCAGACACCCCTCCACTTT; CDR3 protein: CASRPPGQTPLHF
J gene: TRBJ2-3; D gene: TRBD2; V gene: TRBV6-1; clone size: few; CDR3 length: 15; CDR3 DNA: TGTGCCAGCAGTGAATCTAGCGGGGGGTCGGATACGCAGTATTTT; CDR3 protein: CASSESSGGSDTQYF
J gene: TRBJ2-2; D gene: TRBD1; V gene: TRBV5-1; clone size: NA; CDR3 length: 14; CDR3 DNA: TGCGCCAGCAGCTCGGACAGGGGGCTCGGGGAGCTGTTTTTT; CDR3 protein: CASSSDRGLGELFF
J gene: TRBJ2-5; D gene: NA; V gene: TRBV12-3/TRBV12-4; clone size: NA; CDR3 length: 15; CDR3 DNA: TGTGCCAGCAGTTTAGAGGTAGTGAACCAAGAGACCCAGTACTTC; CDR3 protein: CASSLEVVNQETQYF
J gene: TRBJ2-3; D gene: TRBD1; V gene: TRBV5-1; clone size: NA; CDR3 length: 17; CDR3 DNA: TGCGCCAGGCTCAAGAGACAGGGGGCGGTTTCCACAGATACGCAGTATTTT; CDR3 protein: CARLKRQGAVSTDTQYF
J gene: TRBJ2-2; D gene: TRBD1; V gene: TRBV5-6; clone size: few; CDR3 length: 14; CDR3 DNA: TGTGCCAGCAGCTTTGGACAGGGTTCCGGGGAGCTGTTTTTT; CDR3 protein: CASSFGQGSGELFF
J gene: TRBJ1-6; D gene: NA; V gene: TRBV7-9; clone size: few; CDR3 length: 14; CDR3 DNA: TGTGCCAGCAGCTTAGCAGTCAGTGGGTCACCCCTCCACTTT; CDR3 protein: CASSLAVSGSPLHF
J gene: TRBJ1-1; D gene: TRBD1; V gene: TRBV30; clone size: many; CDR3 length: 13; CDR3 DNA: TGTGCCTGGAGTCAGGGGGGTTTCACTGAAGCTTTCTTT; CDR3 protein: CAWSQGGFTEAFF
J gene: TRBJ2-7; D gene: NA; V gene: TRBV11-2; clone size: many; CDR3 length: 13; CDR3 DNA: TGTGCCAGCAGCCCGATTCAAATCGACGAGCAGTACTTC; CDR3 protein: CASSPIQIDEQYF
J gene: TRBJ2-3; D gene: TRBD1; V gene: TRBV28; clone size: NA; CDR3 length: 13; CDR3 DNA: TGTGCCAGCAGTGGGACAGGGGACGGTACGCAGTATTTT; CDR3 protein: CASSGTGDGTQYF
J gene: TRBJ2-5; D gene: NA; V gene: TRBV20-1; clone size: many; CDR3 length: 14; CDR3 DNA: TGCAGTGCAGCACCGGGACCGGCCCAAGAGACCCAGTACTTC; CDR3 protein: CSAAPGPAQETQYF
J gene: TRBJ2-1; D gene: NA; V gene: TRBV27; clone size: many; CDR3 length: 17; CDR3 DNA: TGTGCCAGCAGGACCGAGAGTGGGGGGGCCCTTTACAATGAGCAGTTCTTC; CDR3 protein: CASRTESGGALYNEQFF
J gene: TRBJ1-5; D gene: TRBD1; V gene: TRBV19; clone size: NA; CDR3 length: 17; CDR3 DNA: TGTGCCAGTAGTCCCAGGGGGCGCGGGGGGCCCAATCAGCCCCAGCATTTT; CDR3 protein: CASSPRGRGGPNQPQHF
J gene: TRBJ1-1; D gene: NA; V gene: TRBV29-1; clone size: NA; CDR3 length: 11; CDR3 DNA: TGCAGCGTTCACAGGGTAACTGAAGCTTTCTTT; CDR3 protein: CSVHRVTEAFF
J gene: TRBJ2-2; D gene: NA; V gene: TRBV6-1; clone size: NA; CDR3 length: 16; CDR3 DNA: TGTGCCAGCAGTGAAAACCGGGGAGTCAGCACCGGGGAGCTGTTTTTT; CDR3 protein: CASSENRGVSTGELFF